These 18 T cell receptor beta chains share one sample of origin, sequenced in a study of cytomegalovirus exposure and HLA in healthy donors. Primers for the PCR totalled 60 Vbeta and 13 Jbeta. Only in-frame clones appear in the TCRdb table, and some are missing; sequencing was by immunoSEQ multiplex PCR. The sample carries 150,000 to 200,000 clones, more than 70% recorded once. The sequencing sample was made of PBMCs. These receptors were obtained from a woman aged 40 to 50 in good health and CMV-seronegative.

The chain links TRBV7-2 to TRBJ1-2; 7 positions agree with TRBD1. Per the germline V gene, CDR1 is SGHTA and CDR2 is FQGNSA. With 5 bases clipped from V and 4 bases from J, the junction kept 10 bases outside the gene matches. The CDR3 is 15 amino acids. The chain's CDR3 is CASSLRGQGGYGYTF. The CDR3 DNA follows: TGTGCCAGCAGCCTCCGAGGGCAGGGGGGCTATGGCTACACCTTC.

The J gene is TRBJ1-1, the V gene TRBV7-8, with unresolved D. Germline V gene sequence: CDR1 SGHVS, CDR2 FQNEAQ. CDR3 length: 15 amino acids. The V gene lost 5 bases and the J gene lost 1 base, with 14 bases spanning the gap. The CDR3 loop is CASSPPSQRNTEAFF. CDR3 nucleotide sequence: TGTGCCAGCAGCCCACCCAGTCAGCGGAACACTGAAGCTTTCTTT.

This chain joins TRBV10-3 and TRBJ1-1, with 7 bases fitting TRBD1. This CDR3 comprises 13 residues. CDR1 is ENHRY and CDR2 is SYGVKD in the germline V gene. Trimming removed 6 bases from V and 4 bases from J; junction bases left unmatched: 5. CDR3 bases: TGTGCCATCAGGGAGGCAGGGGGCACTGAAGCTTTCTTT. It is translated as CAIREAGGTEAFF.

CDR3: CASGGRAMGGELFF. CDR3 DNA sequence: TGCGCCAGCGGCGGGAGGGCCATGGGCGGGGAGCTGTTTTTT. The genes are TRBV4-3 and TRBJ2-2, with 9 bases lining up with TRBD2. The CDR3 loop spans 14 amino acids. The V and J ends lost 8 bases and 7 bases, in that order; junction bases with no gene match: 8. Looked up from germline, CDR1 is LGHNA and CDR2 is YSLEER.

The chain joins TRBV18 to TRBJ1-1; 8 bases are shared with TRBD1. This CDR3 has 15 amino acids. CDR1 KGHSH and CDR2 LQKENI come from the germline V gene. J gave up 3 bases and V 3 bases, and 6 bases lay outside the gene matches. For the CDR3, the DNA is TGTGCCAGCTCACCTACAGGGGGTTGGGACACTGAAGCTTTCTTT. This translates into CASSPTGGWDTEAFF.

The rearrangement uses TRBV5-4 and TRBJ2-5; 12 bases map to TRBD2. V was pared by 3 bases and J by 4 bases, with 13 bases of the junction left unmatched. Germline assignment: CDR1 SGHNT and CDR2 YYREEE (reference sequence). The CDR3 loop spans 18 amino acids. CDR3 amino acids: CASSSLAGGPGGGETQYF. The CDR3 DNA is TGTGCCAGCAGCTCCCTAGCGGGAGGGCCGGGAGGGGGAGAGACCCAGTACTTC.

This clone was detected only once. The V call is TRBV7-3, the J call TRBJ2-1, with TRBD2 matching over 12 bases. This CDR3 has 15 residues. The trim removed 3 bases at V and 9 bases at J, leaving 6 bases unmatched. CDR1 and CDR2 from the germline V gene are SGHTA and FQGTGA. CDR3 loop: CASSLTSGSLLEQFF. The CDR3 coding sequence is TGTGCCAGCAGCTTGACTAGCGGGAGCTTGCTTGAGCAGTTCTTC.

This clone turned up a few times. V and J are TRBV30 and TRBJ2-1; TRBD2 matches at 7 bases. Germline V gene lookup returns CDR1 GTSNPN and CDR2 SVGIG (reference sequence). There are 13 residues in the CDR3. V dropped 5 bases and J dropped 0; count of bases not matched to a gene: 1. CDR3 coding DNA: TGTGCCTGGGAGCGGGACTCCTACAATGAGCAGTTCTTC. It yields the protein CAWERDSYNEQFF.

This sequence joins TRBV5-1 and TRBJ2-5; possible D gene TRBD2, 6 bases. The CDR3 is 15 amino acids. V lost 0 bases and J 5 bases, leaving 14 bases between the germline ends. Germline assignment: CDR1 SGHRS and CDR2 YFSETQ. The CDR3 is CASSLASAGRETQYF. CDR3 sequence (DNA): TGCGCCAGCAGCTTGGCGTCGGCAGGGAGGGAGACCCAGTACTTC.

V and J are TRBV4-1 and TRBJ2-1; 10 positions match TRBD2. Unmatched junction bases numbered 12, after V lost 0 bases and J lost 7 bases. Germline assignment: CDR1 MGHRA and CDR2 YSYEKL. This CDR3 region has 18 residues. For the CDR3, the DNA is TGCGCCAGCAGCCAAGAACGGTCCCTAGCGGGAGTCGAGAATGAGCAGTTCTTC. Its translation is CASSQERSLAGVENEQFF.

This clone appeared a single time. The J gene is TRBJ1-2, the V gene TRBV7-2; unclear D gene. Germline V lookup: CDR1 SGHTA, CDR2 FQGNSA. Between the trimmed V and J ends, which lost 3 bases and 3 bases, there was a span of 5 bases. This CDR3 comprises 12 residues. The CDR3 is CASSFSYYGYTF. CDR3 bases: TGTGCCAGCAGCTTCTCCTACTATGGCTACACCTTC.

This clone appeared a single time. This chain connects TRBV9 to TRBJ2-1; 11 positions match TRBD2. This CDR3 has 14 residues. Germline CDR1 SGDLS, CDR2 YYNGEE. V shed 4 bases and J 7 bases; nucleotides not matched to a gene: 4. The CDR3 DNA reads TGTGCCAGCAGCTTGGGACTAGCGGCAAATGAGCAGTTCTTC. Protein: CASSLGLAANEQFF.

The V call is TRBV2, the J call TRBJ1-1; tentatively, D is TRBD1 (5 bases). Germline CDR1 and CDR2: SNHLY and FYNNEI. The CDR3 sequence is 15 residues long. The V end lost 6 bases, the J end lost 3 bases, and 17 bases lay between the germline ends. The CDR3 nucleotides are TGTGCCAGCAGCCTCGAGCCCCAGGGTGACACTGAAGCTTTCTTT. The encoded protein is CASSLEPQGDTEAFF.

This chain joins TRBV19 and TRBJ1-5; TRBD1 matches at 7 bases. Trimming removed 3 bases from V and 0 bases from J; junction bases left unmatched: 8. The CDR3 totals 17 residues. Per germline, CDR1 LNHDA and CDR2 SQIVND (reference sequence). CDR3 sequence (DNA): TGTGCCAGTAGTATTCGCGGGACAGCCTATAGCAATCAGCCCCAGCATTTT. As protein: CASSIRGTAYSNQPQHF.

The chain carries TRBV6-5 and TRBJ2-1; 8 bases line up with TRBD1. J was trimmed by 2 bases and V by 4 bases; bases with no gene match: 7. CDR3 length equals 16 residues. In germline, CDR1 is MNHEY, CDR2 SVGAGI. CDR3 protein: CASSFTGTGAYNEQFF. In nucleotides, the CDR3 is TGTGCCAGCAGTTTCACCGGGACAGGAGCCTACAATGAGCAGTTCTTC.

The rearrangement links TRBV19 to TRBJ2-3; 7 positions agree with TRBD2. J was trimmed by 0 bases and V by 4 bases; bases with no gene match: 4. This CDR3 is built from 15 residues. Germline V CDR1 and CDR2: LNHDA, SQIVND (reference sequence). CDR3 region: CASSTSGASTDTQYF. The CDR3 DNA is TGTGCCAGTAGTACTAGCGGCGCTAGCACAGATACGCAGTATTTT.

The J gene is TRBJ1-2, the V gene TRBV19; tentative D call: TRBD1 (6 bases). CDR1 is LNHDA and CDR2 is SQIVND in the germline V gene (reference sequence). Trimming left V 2 bases short and J 7 bases short, with 14 bases between. This CDR3 spans 14 amino acids. The chain's CDR3 is CASSITGGVGGYTF. CDR3 coding DNA: TGTGCCAGTAGTATAACGGGGGGCGTCGGTGGCTACACCTTC.

This chain connects TRBV20-1 to TRBJ1-2; D is ambiguous. V lost 7 bases to trimming and J lost 6 bases, with 3 bases between them. From germline, CDR1 is DFQATT and CDR2 SNEGSKA (reference sequence). The length of the CDR3 is 8 residues. The CDR3 region is CSGDGYTF. The CDR3 DNA reads TGCAGTGGAGATGGCTACACCTTC.